Listed below are T cell receptor beta chains from one sample, sequenced in a study of CD8 T cells in ankylosing spondylitis. TCRdb called the 5' RACE reads again in MiXCR, with one record for every CDR3 protein. The sample holds about 540,000 distinct CDR3 sequences, roughly an eighth seen once. The sample was blood, either unsorted or a sorted T cell fraction (not recorded which). The receptors come from a male donor with ankylosing spondylitis. Both conserved end residues are part of each CDR3. The order of the fields is J gene, D gene, V gene, clone size, CDR3 DNA, CDR3 protein. A D gene is named only where the DNA matches it firmly. Size tells how often a clone was seen (once, few, many) or the class of an expanded clone, and some rows leave it out.

J gene: TRBJ2-3
D gene: TRBD1
V gene: TRBV29-1
clone size: .
CDR3 DNA: TGCAGCGTTGAAGAGGGCAGGGGGCCGACAGATACGCAGTATTTT
CDR3 protein: CSVEEGRGPTDTQYF

J gene: TRBJ1-2
D gene: TRBD1
V gene: TRBV2
clone size: .
CDR3 DNA: TGTGCCAGTCGGGACAGGGGGCCTGGCTACACCTTC
CDR3 protein: CASRDRGPGYTF

J gene: TRBJ2-5
D gene: .
V gene: TRBV20-1
clone size: .
CDR3 DNA: TGCAGTGCTAGAGAGAGGCCTCAAGAGACCCAGTACTTC
CDR3 protein: CSARERPQETQYF

J gene: TRBJ2-7
D gene: .
V gene: TRBV18
clone size: .
CDR3 DNA: TGTGCCAGCTCGACAGGGGAGGGAGCCTACGAGCAGTACTTC
CDR3 protein: CASSTGEGAYEQYF

J gene: TRBJ2-5
D gene: TRBD1
V gene: TRBV10-3
clone size: few
CDR3 DNA: TGTGCCATAGGACAGGGGAGAGAGACCCAGTACTTC
CDR3 protein: CAIGQGRETQYF

J gene: TRBJ2-5
D gene: .
V gene: TRBV5-1
clone size: many
CDR3 DNA: TGCGCCAGCAGCTTGGCCGGGACGGATGGTGAGACCCAGTACTTC
CDR3 protein: CASSLAGTDGETQYF

J gene: TRBJ2-1
D gene: .
V gene: TRBV5-4
clone size: .
CDR3 DNA: TGTGCCAGCAGCTTTAGGTCAGGGTACGTAAATGAGCAGTTCTTC
CDR3 protein: CASSFRSGYVNEQFF

J gene: TRBJ2-1
D gene: .
V gene: TRBV7-9
clone size: few
CDR3 DNA: TGTGCCAGCACCGAAGGGGGCTCCTACAATGAGCAGTTCTTC
CDR3 protein: CASTEGGSYNEQFF

J gene: TRBJ1-1
D gene: .
V gene: TRBV2
clone size: .
CDR3 DNA: TGTGCCAGCAGTGGACCAGCAAACACTGAAGCTTTCTTT
CDR3 protein: CASSGPANTEAFF

J gene: TRBJ1-2
D gene: .
V gene: TRBV5-5
clone size: .
CDR3 DNA: TGTGCCAGCAGCTTGGAGAGGTTCCCTTCCCTATTGGGGTACACCTTC
CDR3 protein: CASSLERFPSLLGYTF

J gene: TRBJ2-2
D gene: TRBD2
V gene: TRBV11-1
clone size: .
CDR3 DNA: TGTACCAGCAGCTTGAAGGGACTAGCGGGAGAGATCAACACCGGGGAGCTGTTTTTT
CDR3 protein: CTSSLKGLAGEINTGELFF

J gene: TRBJ2-2
D gene: .
V gene: TRBV7-2
clone size: few
CDR3 DNA: TGTGCCAGCAGCTTCCAGGCTAGCGGGGAGCTGTTTTTT
CDR3 protein: CASSFQASGELFF

J gene: TRBJ2-2
D gene: .
V gene: TRBV12-3/TRBV12-4
clone size: .
CDR3 DNA: TGTGCCAGCAGTCCCCGGGGCAGCATGAACACCGGGGAGCTGTTTTTT
CDR3 protein: CASSPRGSMNTGELFF

J gene: TRBJ2-5
D gene: .
V gene: TRBV7-9
clone size: .
CDR3 DNA: TGTGCCAGCAGCTTATCTGTTTCGGGGGGCGCAGAGACCCAGTACTTC
CDR3 protein: CASSLSVSGGAETQYF

J gene: TRBJ2-3
D gene: TRBD1
V gene: TRBV6-4
clone size: .
CDR3 DNA: TGTGCCAGGAGGGGCGGGACAGGGACAGATACGCAGTATTTT
CDR3 protein: CARRGGTGTDTQYF

J gene: TRBJ2-7
D gene: .
V gene: TRBV14
clone size: few
CDR3 DNA: TGTGCCAGCAGCCAAGAAAGGCCCGGGAGAGGCCCCGGCCACGAGCAGTACTTC
CDR3 protein: CASSQERPGRGPGHEQYF

J gene: TRBJ1-5
D gene: .
V gene: TRBV7-9
clone size: few
CDR3 DNA: TGTGCCAGCAGCTGGGGGTATAGCAATCAGCCCCAGCATTTT
CDR3 protein: CASSWGYSNQPQHF

J gene: TRBJ2-1
D gene: TRBD1
V gene: TRBV12-3/TRBV12-4
clone size: .
CDR3 DNA: TGTGCCAGCAGTTTAAAGGGGGACAGGGGTTTTACCTACAATGAGCAGTTCTTC
CDR3 protein: CASSLKGDRGFTYNEQFF

J gene: TRBJ1-3
D gene: .
V gene: TRBV12-3/TRBV12-4
clone size: many
CDR3 DNA: TGTGCCAGCAGTTTCAGTCAGGGAGGAAACACCATATATTTT
CDR3 protein: CASSFSQGGNTIYF

J gene: TRBJ1-4
D gene: .
V gene: TRBV12-3/TRBV12-4
clone size: .
CDR3 DNA: TGTGCCAGCAGTTTAGGGGGGGGAGCGTGGCATCCTGAAAAACTGTTTTTT
CDR3 protein: CASSLGGGAWHPEKLFF

J gene: TRBJ1-1
D gene: .
V gene: TRBV12-3/TRBV12-4
clone size: many
CDR3 DNA: TGTGCCAGCAGTCCTTTCATCCGGGGGAACACTGAAGCTTTCTTT
CDR3 protein: CASSPFIRGNTEAFF

J gene: TRBJ1-1
D gene: .
V gene: TRBV21-1
clone size: .
CDR3 DNA: TGTGCCAGCACTCGTGGGACAGGAGGTGGAGAATTGAACACTGAAGCTTTCTTT
CDR3 protein: CASTRGTGGGELNTEAFF

J gene: TRBJ1-5
D gene: TRBD1
V gene: TRBV7-9
clone size: .
CDR3 DNA: TGTGCCAGCAGCTCGACAGGGGGCTATAATCAGCCCCAGCATTTT
CDR3 protein: CASSSTGGYNQPQHF

J gene: TRBJ2-1
D gene: TRBD1
V gene: TRBV5-1
clone size: .
CDR3 DNA: TGCGCCAGCAGCTTTACGGGACAGGTCGACTACAATGAGCAGTTCTTC
CDR3 protein: CASSFTGQVDYNEQFF

J gene: TRBJ2-2
D gene: TRBD1
V gene: TRBV10-3
clone size: .
CDR3 DNA: TGTGCCATCAGCCGGGACAGGACTTCGGTGGAGCTGTTTTTT
CDR3 protein: CAISRDRTSVELFF

J gene: TRBJ2-1
D gene: TRBD2
V gene: TRBV4-2
clone size: few
CDR3 DNA: TGTGCCAGCAGCCAAGATGTAGCGGGAGGGCCCTTCTACAATGAGCAGTTCTTC
CDR3 protein: CASSQDVAGGPFYNEQFF

J gene: TRBJ2-2
D gene: TRBD2
V gene: TRBV7-2
clone size: few
CDR3 DNA: TGTGCCAGCAGCTTACGTCTAGCGGGAGTTCCCGGGGAGCTGTTTTTT
CDR3 protein: CASSLRLAGVPGELFF

J gene: TRBJ1-1
D gene: .
V gene: TRBV7-9
clone size: few
CDR3 DNA: TGTGCCGCTCATGGCCCAGCACCTGAAGCTTTCTTT
CDR3 protein: CAAHGPAPEAFF

J gene: TRBJ2-1
D gene: TRBD2
V gene: TRBV7-9
clone size: many
CDR3 DNA: TGTGCCAGCAGCTTTAGCGGGAGCCCGGACAATGAGCAGTTCTTC
CDR3 protein: CASSFSGSPDNEQFF

J gene: TRBJ1-1
D gene: .
V gene: TRBV5-1
clone size: few
CDR3 DNA: TGCGCCAGCAGCTTGGCCGGGGCGCAGAATGGGGACACTGAAGCTTTCTTT
CDR3 protein: CASSLAGAQNGDTEAFF

J gene: TRBJ2-7
D gene: .
V gene: TRBV5-6
clone size: many
CDR3 DNA: TGTGCCAGCAGCTTGTCGGACATCTCCTACGAGCAGTACTTC
CDR3 protein: CASSLSDISYEQYF

J gene: TRBJ2-1
D gene: TRBD1
V gene: TRBV11-2
clone size: .
CDR3 DNA: TGTGCCAGCAGCTTTCGTGTGGAAGGGGGCGATGAGCAGTTCTTC
CDR3 protein: CASSFRVEGGDEQFF

J gene: TRBJ2-5
D gene: TRBD1
V gene: TRBV20-1
clone size: few
CDR3 DNA: TGCAGTGCCACTGGGGGACAGCAAGAGACCCAGTACTTC
CDR3 protein: CSATGGQQETQYF

J gene: TRBJ2-1
D gene: .
V gene: TRBV4-2
clone size: many
CDR3 DNA: TGTGCCAGCAGCCAAGATAGGGCAAGCTCCTACAATGAGCAGTTCTTC
CDR3 protein: CASSQDRASSYNEQFF

J gene: TRBJ1-1
D gene: .
V gene: TRBV7-6
clone size: many
CDR3 DNA: TGTGCCAGCAGCTATCTACAGGGATACGGCACTGAAGCTTTCTTT
CDR3 protein: CASSYLQGYGTEAFF

J gene: TRBJ2-1
D gene: TRBD2
V gene: TRBV4-2
clone size: .
CDR3 DNA: TGTGCCAGCAGCCATCGGACTAGCGGGAGGGCCCAGGATAGTGAGCAGTTCTTC
CDR3 protein: CASSHRTSGRAQDSEQFF

J gene: TRBJ1-2
D gene: .
V gene: TRBV5-4
clone size: .
CDR3 DNA: TGTGCCAGCAGCTTGGGGGTGCTAAACTATGGCTACACCTTC
CDR3 protein: CASSLGVLNYGYTF

J gene: TRBJ1-5
D gene: TRBD1
V gene: TRBV5-6
clone size: few
CDR3 DNA: TGTGCCAGCAGCAGTCGGGACAGGGTATGGAAGCCCCAGCATTTT
CDR3 protein: CASSSRDRVWKPQHF

J gene: TRBJ1-1
D gene: .
V gene: TRBV7-2
clone size: .
CDR3 DNA: TGTGCCCTCGGGGCAGGCAGGAACACTGAAGCTTTCTTT
CDR3 protein: CALGAGRNTEAFF

J gene: TRBJ1-2
D gene: .
V gene: TRBV12-3/TRBV12-4
clone size: .
CDR3 DNA: TGTGCCAGCGGCCCTGCAGGGGTGCCTGGCTACACCTTC
CDR3 protein: CASGPAGVPGYTF

J gene: TRBJ2-1
D gene: TRBD2
V gene: TRBV7-2
clone size: .
CDR3 DNA: TGTGCCAGCAGCTTAGCTCTAGCGGGAGGAGGCGATGAGCAGTTCTTC
CDR3 protein: CASSLALAGGGDEQFF

J gene: TRBJ1-2
D gene: .
V gene: TRBV29-1
clone size: many
CDR3 DNA: TGCAGCGTTGAAAAACAGGTCGGTGGCTATGGCTACACCTTC
CDR3 protein: CSVEKQVGGYGYTF

J gene: TRBJ2-7
D gene: .
V gene: TRBV20-1
clone size: .
CDR3 DNA: TGCAGTGCTAGAGACCCCGGGCTCCCCACCTACGAGCAGTACTTC
CDR3 protein: CSARDPGLPTYEQYF

J gene: TRBJ2-7
D gene: TRBD2
V gene: TRBV11-2
clone size: .
CDR3 DNA: TGTGCCAGCAGTCAAAGCGGACTAGTCGGAAGCTACGAGCAGTACTTC
CDR3 protein: CASSQSGLVGSYEQYF

J gene: TRBJ2-5
D gene: .
V gene: TRBV7-9
clone size: .
CDR3 DNA: TGTGCCAGCAGCTTAGTCCCGAAAGAGACCCAGTACTTC
CDR3 protein: CASSLVPKETQYF

J gene: TRBJ2-7
D gene: TRBD1
V gene: TRBV19
clone size: few
CDR3 DNA: TGTGCCACAGAGGACAGGGTCACGTACGAGCAGTACTTC
CDR3 protein: CATEDRVTYEQYF

J gene: TRBJ2-1
D gene: .
V gene: TRBV24-1
clone size: many
CDR3 DNA: TGTGCCACCAGTGATCATAGCGCAAGCTCCTACAATGAGCAGTTCTTC
CDR3 protein: CATSDHSASSYNEQFF

J gene: TRBJ2-5
D gene: .
V gene: TRBV7-2
clone size: .
CDR3 DNA: TGTGCCAGCAGCTCAACGCGAGAGACCCAGTACTTC
CDR3 protein: CASSSTRETQYF

J gene: TRBJ2-1
D gene: .
V gene: TRBV20-1
clone size: .
CDR3 DNA: TGCAGTGCTAGAACCTCCAGGGGCGACAGCTCCTACAATGAGCAGTTCTTC
CDR3 protein: CSARTSRGDSSYNEQFF

J gene: TRBJ1-5
D gene: .
V gene: TRBV25-1
clone size: .
CDR3 DNA: TGTGCCAGCAGTGAACCCTTCCAGGGACATTATAGCAATCAGCCCCAGCATTTT
CDR3 protein: CASSEPFQGHYSNQPQHF

J gene: TRBJ1-1
D gene: .
V gene: TRBV3-1
clone size: few
CDR3 DNA: TGTGCCAGCAGCCAGAGGACGACGAACACTGAAGCTTTCTTT
CDR3 protein: CASSQRTTNTEAFF

J gene: TRBJ2-7
D gene: TRBD1
V gene: TRBV20-1
clone size: .
CDR3 DNA: TGCAGTGCTACTCGGGACAGGGGATCCTACGAGCAGTACTTC
CDR3 protein: CSATRDRGSYEQYF

J gene: TRBJ2-5
D gene: .
V gene: TRBV12-3/TRBV12-4
clone size: few
CDR3 DNA: TGTGCCAGCAGTTTCATACTGGGGGAGACCCAGTACTTC
CDR3 protein: CASSFILGETQYF